A selection of T cell receptor beta chains follows, all from one sample in a study of control samples from healthy donors and cancer patients. Using immunoSEQ multiplex PCR, the repertoire was profiled, and TCRdb retains in-frame clones only, with some absent. The sample carries about 140,000 clones, around 94% recorded once. Source material: blood. The origin of the receptors is a man aged 35 to 55 in good health. Both conserved end residues are part of each CDR3. Fields, in order: D gene, clone size, V gene, CDR3 length, J gene, CDR3 DNA, CDR3 protein. D genes are given only for firm matches. Rows may omit the clone size; those that give it use once, few, many or a size class.

D gene: TRBD1
clone size: -
V gene: TRBV7-8
CDR3 length: 16
J gene: TRBJ1-1
CDR3 DNA: TGTGCCAGCAGCATCGACAGGGCAGCGATGAACACTGAAGCTTTCTTT
CDR3 protein: CASSIDRAAMNTEAFF

D gene: TRBD2
clone size: -
V gene: TRBV4-1
CDR3 length: 13
J gene: TRBJ2-7
CDR3 DNA: TGCGCCAGCAGCCCTGGACTAGCGTACGAGCAGTACTTC
CDR3 protein: CASSPGLAYEQYF

D gene: -
clone size: -
V gene: TRBV10-2
CDR3 length: 16
J gene: TRBJ2-6
CDR3 DNA: TGCGCCAGCAGTGAAATGGGGAGCTCTGGGGCCAACGTCCTGACTTTC
CDR3 protein: CASSEMGSSGANVLTF

D gene: TRBD2
clone size: once
V gene: TRBV10-3
CDR3 length: 13
J gene: TRBJ2-3
CDR3 DNA: TGTGCCATCTATCTAGCGGGAACAGATACGCAGTATTTT
CDR3 protein: CAIYLAGTDTQYF

D gene: -
clone size: -
V gene: TRBV5-1
CDR3 length: 15
J gene: TRBJ1-5
CDR3 DNA: TGCGCCAGCAGCTTGGAGATAGGGCCTAATCAGCCCCAGCATTTT
CDR3 protein: CASSLEIGPNQPQHF

D gene: TRBD1
clone size: -
V gene: TRBV9
CDR3 length: 15
J gene: TRBJ1-1
CDR3 DNA: TGTGCCAGCAGCGTAGCGGACAGGGGGCGGGACGAAGCTTTCTTT
CDR3 protein: CASSVADRGRDEAFF

D gene: -
clone size: -
V gene: TRBV19
CDR3 length: 16
J gene: TRBJ1-2
CDR3 DNA: TGTGCCAGTAATGGGGCGTGGGATCCAGCTAACTATGGCTACACCTTC
CDR3 protein: CASNGAWDPANYGYTF

D gene: TRBD1
clone size: -
V gene: TRBV6-1
CDR3 length: 15
J gene: TRBJ2-5
CDR3 DNA: TGTGCCAGCAGTGAAATTCACAGGGGGCTGGAGACCCAGTACTTC
CDR3 protein: CASSEIHRGLETQYF

D gene: TRBD1
clone size: -
V gene: TRBV4-3
CDR3 length: 14
J gene: TRBJ1-2
CDR3 DNA: TGCGCCAGCGGCCGGGACAGGGGGAATAATGGCTACACCTTC
CDR3 protein: CASGRDRGNNGYTF

D gene: -
clone size: -
V gene: TRBV5-1
CDR3 length: 15
J gene: TRBJ2-5
CDR3 DNA: TGCGCCAGCAGCGCTCCCGGGGCGCTCGGGGAGACCCAGTACTTC
CDR3 protein: CASSAPGALGETQYF

D gene: -
clone size: -
V gene: TRBV5-4
CDR3 length: 14
J gene: TRBJ2-2
CDR3 DNA: TGTGCCAGCAGCTTAGTTTCAGGGGCCGGGGAGCTGTTTTTT
CDR3 protein: CASSLVSGAGELFF

D gene: -
clone size: -
V gene: TRBV10-3
CDR3 length: 13
J gene: TRBJ2-1
CDR3 DNA: TGTGCCATCAGTGACGGGGAAGCGAATGAGCAGTTCTTC
CDR3 protein: CAISDGEANEQFF

D gene: TRBD1
clone size: -
V gene: TRBV6-5
CDR3 length: 15
J gene: TRBJ1-2
CDR3 DNA: TGTGCCACTCCCAGGGGGTCAACCTCTAACTATGGCTACACCTTC
CDR3 protein: CATPRGSTSNYGYTF

D gene: -
clone size: -
V gene: TRBV28
CDR3 length: 15
J gene: TRBJ2-6
CDR3 DNA: TGTGCCAGCAGTTTAAGCAGGGGTGGGGCCAACGTCCTGACTTTC
CDR3 protein: CASSLSRGGANVLTF

D gene: -
clone size: -
V gene: TRBV5-4
CDR3 length: 15
J gene: TRBJ1-1
CDR3 DNA: TGTGCCAGCAGTTCAACAGGTAGCGGGGACACTGAAGCTTTCTTT
CDR3 protein: CASSSTGSGDTEAFF

D gene: TRBD1
clone size: -
V gene: TRBV11-2
CDR3 length: 15
J gene: TRBJ2-4
CDR3 DNA: TGTGCCAGCAGCTTGGACAGGGGGCTCCAAAACATTCAGTACTTC
CDR3 protein: CASSLDRGLQNIQYF

D gene: TRBD1
clone size: -
V gene: TRBV4-3
CDR3 length: 19
J gene: TRBJ2-6
CDR3 DNA: TGCGCCAGCAGCCATTTCGCCGGGACAGGGGGCTCTGGGGCCAACGTCCTGACTTTC
CDR3 protein: CASSHFAGTGGSGANVLTF

D gene: TRBD2
clone size: -
V gene: TRBV9
CDR3 length: 16
J gene: TRBJ2-5
CDR3 DNA: TGTGCCAGCAGCGTAGGGACTAGCGGGAGCCAAGAGACCCAGTACTTC
CDR3 protein: CASSVGTSGSQETQYF

D gene: -
clone size: -
V gene: TRBV20-1
CDR3 length: 16
J gene: TRBJ1-1
CDR3 DNA: TGCAGTGCTAGTCCGGGGGTTTGGGTGGGTTACACTGAAGCTTTCTTT
CDR3 protein: CSASPGVWVGYTEAFF

D gene: TRBD2
clone size: -
V gene: TRBV27
CDR3 length: 16
J gene: TRBJ2-1
CDR3 DNA: TGTGCCAGCAGTTTATACGGACTAGCGGCTTACAATGAGCAGTTCTTC
CDR3 protein: CASSLYGLAAYNEQFF

D gene: -
clone size: -
V gene: TRBV15
CDR3 length: 15
J gene: TRBJ1-5
CDR3 DNA: TGTGCCACCAGCAGATCCCTGGGGTTGGAACGGCCCCAGCATTTT
CDR3 protein: CATSRSLGLERPQHF

D gene: TRBD1
clone size: once
V gene: TRBV28
CDR3 length: 16
J gene: TRBJ2-7
CDR3 DNA: TGTGCCAGCAGCCGCACGACAGGGGGCCCAACCTACGAGCAGTACTTC
CDR3 protein: CASSRTTGGPTYEQYF

D gene: -
clone size: -
V gene: TRBV4-2
CDR3 length: 16
J gene: TRBJ1-2
CDR3 DNA: TGTGCCAGCAGCCAAGATATCGAGGGGTTCCACTATGGCTACACCTTC
CDR3 protein: CASSQDIEGFHYGYTF

D gene: -
clone size: -
V gene: TRBV6-1
CDR3 length: 13
J gene: TRBJ1-5
CDR3 DNA: TGTGCCAGCAGTGAAGGAAGCAATCAGCCCCAGCATTTT
CDR3 protein: CASSEGSNQPQHF

D gene: -
clone size: -
V gene: TRBV21-1
CDR3 length: 14
J gene: TRBJ2-1
CDR3 DNA: TGTGCCAGTCTCGGGGGGGTCTCCTACAATGAGCAGTTCTTC
CDR3 protein: CASLGGVSYNEQFF

D gene: -
clone size: -
V gene: TRBV6-1
CDR3 length: 16
J gene: TRBJ1-3
CDR3 DNA: TGTGCCAGCAGTGAAGCGCACGGGGGATCTGGAAACACCATATATTTT
CDR3 protein: CASSEAHGGSGNTIYF

D gene: -
clone size: -
V gene: TRBV4-1
CDR3 length: 15
J gene: TRBJ1-2
CDR3 DNA: TGCGCCAGCAGCCAACAGCTGGGGACTAACTATGGCTACACCTTC
CDR3 protein: CASSQQLGTNYGYTF

D gene: -
clone size: once
V gene: TRBV5-1
CDR3 length: 13
J gene: TRBJ2-1
CDR3 DNA: TGCGCCAGCAGCAGGGGGGGCTACAATGAGCAGTTCTTC
CDR3 protein: CASSRGGYNEQFF

D gene: -
clone size: -
V gene: TRBV7-9
CDR3 length: 13
J gene: TRBJ2-7
CDR3 DNA: TGTGCCACCAGGACGGGTATCACCTACGAGCAGTACTTC
CDR3 protein: CATRTGITYEQYF

D gene: -
clone size: -
V gene: TRBV6-5
CDR3 length: 15
J gene: TRBJ1-5
CDR3 DNA: TGTGCCAGCAGTTACTCGAACGGGTTGCATCAGCCCCAGCATTTT
CDR3 protein: CASSYSNGLHQPQHF

D gene: -
clone size: once
V gene: TRBV29-1
CDR3 length: 12
J gene: TRBJ1-1
CDR3 DNA: TGCAGCGTTGAAAGGCAGAACACTGAAGCTTTCTTT
CDR3 protein: CSVERQNTEAFF

D gene: -
clone size: -
V gene: TRBV10-3
CDR3 length: 14
J gene: TRBJ1-4
CDR3 DNA: TGTGCCATCAGTGTGTCCAGGGCGGGAGAAAAACTGTTTTTT
CDR3 protein: CAISVSRAGEKLFF

D gene: -
clone size: -
V gene: TRBV5-1
CDR3 length: 13
J gene: TRBJ1-1
CDR3 DNA: TGCGCCAGCAGCGGGGAGGTGAACACTGAAGCTTTCTTT
CDR3 protein: CASSGEVNTEAFF

D gene: -
clone size: -
V gene: TRBV12-5
CDR3 length: 15
J gene: TRBJ2-5
CDR3 DNA: TGTGCTAGTGGCCCCTATACCCAGGGTCAAGAGACCCAGTACTTC
CDR3 protein: CASGPYTQGQETQYF

D gene: -
clone size: -
V gene: TRBV5-1
CDR3 length: 12
J gene: TRBJ1-2
CDR3 DNA: TGCGCCAGCAGCCCTGGCTTATATGGCTACACCTTC
CDR3 protein: CASSPGLYGYTF

D gene: -
clone size: -
V gene: TRBV10-3
CDR3 length: 15
J gene: TRBJ2-1
CDR3 DNA: TGTGCCATCAGTGAGTTGTGGACTGCAAACAATGAGCAGTTCTTC
CDR3 protein: CAISELWTANNEQFF